This TCR beta chain was observed in a study of cytomegalovirus exposure and HLA in healthy donors. The study ran its PCR with 60 Vbeta and 13 Jbeta primers. Data came from immunoSEQ multiplex PCR; TCRdb stores just in-frame clones and leaves some out. The sample's table shows around 140,000 clones. This CDR3 comprises 13 residues. Between the trimmed V and J ends, which lost 10 bases and 6 bases, there was a span of 16 bases. Germline V CDR1 and CDR2: MNHEY, SMNVEV (reference sequence). General study points: Some TCR beta chains (over 150 of them) were listed as cytomegalovirus-associated. In the analysis, some V segments, TRBV6-2 and TRBV6-3 included, were excluded as indistinguishable. A later analysis linked a missense variant in DCLRE1C to the trimming of TCR beta V and J genes. Researchers reportedly found TCR beta sequences accurately predicted most subjects' HLA-A and HLA-B alleles.

Comment on this clone: Its cognate antigen is unknown.

The chain uses TRBV27 and TRBJ2-1; a weak D match, TRBD2 (7 bases). The receptor comes from a male donor in good health and CMV-seronegative. Sequenced sample: PBMCs. The CDR3 spells CATRLRGGNEQFF. CDR3 nucleotide sequence: TGTGCCACCCGATTAAGGGGGGGCAATGAGCAGTTCTTC.